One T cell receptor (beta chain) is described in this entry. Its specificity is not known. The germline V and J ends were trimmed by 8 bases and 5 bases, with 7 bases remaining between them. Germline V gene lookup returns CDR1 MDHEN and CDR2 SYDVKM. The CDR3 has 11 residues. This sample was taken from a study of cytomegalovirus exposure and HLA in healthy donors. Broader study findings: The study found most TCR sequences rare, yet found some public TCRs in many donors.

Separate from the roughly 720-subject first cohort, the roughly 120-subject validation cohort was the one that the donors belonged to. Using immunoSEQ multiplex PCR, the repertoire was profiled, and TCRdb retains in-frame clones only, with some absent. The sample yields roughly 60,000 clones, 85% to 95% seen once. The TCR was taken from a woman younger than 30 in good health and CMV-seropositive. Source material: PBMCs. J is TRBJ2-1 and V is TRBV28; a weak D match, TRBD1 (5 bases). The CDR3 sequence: CASGADNEQFF. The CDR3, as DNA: TGTGCCAGCGGGGCGGACAATGAGCAGTTCTTC.